Given below is one TCR beta chain in context. This sample was included in a study of cytomegalovirus exposure and HLA in healthy donors. PCR involved 60 Vbeta and 13 Jbeta primers. Repertoires were generated with immunoSEQ multiplex PCR, while TCRdb's copy carries only in-frame clones and drops some. Here the sample spans around 60,000 clones, about 80% being singletons. Germline assignment: CDR1 SGHAT and CDR2 FQNNGV. Trimming left V 6 bases short and J 7 bases short, with 15 bases between. The CDR3 length is 13 residues. V gene TRBV11-2 combines with J gene TRBJ1-2; D gene uncertain. The material sequenced was PBMCs. The sequence was obtained from a man aged 45-60 years in good health and CMV-seropositive. The chain's CDR3 is CASSSGSQSGYTF. The CDR3, as DNA: TGTGCCAGCAGTTCAGGAAGTCAGAGTGGCTACACCTTC.